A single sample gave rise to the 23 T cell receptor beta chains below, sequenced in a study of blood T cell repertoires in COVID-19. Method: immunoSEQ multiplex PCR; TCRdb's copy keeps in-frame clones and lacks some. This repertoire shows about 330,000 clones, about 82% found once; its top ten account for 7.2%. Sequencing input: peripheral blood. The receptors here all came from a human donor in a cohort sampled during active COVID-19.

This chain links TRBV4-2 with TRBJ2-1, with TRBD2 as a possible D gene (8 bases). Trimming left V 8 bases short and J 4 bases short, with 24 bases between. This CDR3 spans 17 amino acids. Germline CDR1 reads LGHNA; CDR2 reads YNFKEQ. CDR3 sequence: CASALGGGSGGYNEQFF. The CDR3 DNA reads TGTGCCAGCGCGCTAGGAGGGGGCAGCGGGGGATACAATGAGCAGTTCTTC.

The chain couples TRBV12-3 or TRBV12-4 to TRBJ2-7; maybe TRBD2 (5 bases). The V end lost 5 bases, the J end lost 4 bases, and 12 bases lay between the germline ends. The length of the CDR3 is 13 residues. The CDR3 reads CASSRTDFYEQYF. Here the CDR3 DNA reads TGTGCCAGCAGTCGGACTGATTTTTACGAGCAGTACTTC.

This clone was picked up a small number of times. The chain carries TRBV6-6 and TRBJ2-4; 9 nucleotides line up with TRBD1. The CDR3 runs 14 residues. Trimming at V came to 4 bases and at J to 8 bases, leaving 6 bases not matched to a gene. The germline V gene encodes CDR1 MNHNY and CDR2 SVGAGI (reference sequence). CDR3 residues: CASSSRTGADIQYF. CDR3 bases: TGTGCCAGCAGTTCCAGGACAGGGGCAGACATTCAGTACTTC.

The CDR3 loop is CASSRDRRTNEKLFF. CDR3 DNA: TGTGCCAGCAGTCGGGACAGACGAACTAATGAAAAACTGTTTTTT. The chain carries TRBV6-5 and TRBJ1-4, with 7 bases aligning to TRBD1. The germline V gene has CDR1 MNHEY and CDR2 SVGAGI. V lost 5 bases, J lost 1 base, and 4 bases stayed unmatched. The CDR3 loop spans 15 amino acids.

CDR3 DNA sequence: TGTGCCAGTACCCCCCGTCGGGGAACCGGGGAGCTGTTTTTT. This codes for CASTPRRGTGELFF. V and J are TRBV19 and TRBJ2-2; weak D call: TRBD2 (5 bases). This CDR3 comprises 14 residues. With 7 bases removed from V and 5 bases from J, the gap between germline ends came to 14 bases. Germline V gene data show CDR1 as LNHDA and CDR2 as SQIVND (reference sequence).

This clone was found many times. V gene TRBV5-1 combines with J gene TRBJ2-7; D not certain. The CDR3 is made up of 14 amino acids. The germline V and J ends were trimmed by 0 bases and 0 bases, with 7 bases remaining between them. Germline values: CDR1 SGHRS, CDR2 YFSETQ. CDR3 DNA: TGCGCCAGCAGCTTGGGACGGAGCTCCTACGAGCAGTACTTC. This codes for CASSLGRSSYEQYF.

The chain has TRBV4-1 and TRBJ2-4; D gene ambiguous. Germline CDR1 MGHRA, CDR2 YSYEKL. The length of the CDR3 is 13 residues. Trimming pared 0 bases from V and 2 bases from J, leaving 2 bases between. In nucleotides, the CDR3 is TGCGCCAGCAGCCAAGATACCAAAAACATTCAGTACTTC. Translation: CASSQDTKNIQYF.

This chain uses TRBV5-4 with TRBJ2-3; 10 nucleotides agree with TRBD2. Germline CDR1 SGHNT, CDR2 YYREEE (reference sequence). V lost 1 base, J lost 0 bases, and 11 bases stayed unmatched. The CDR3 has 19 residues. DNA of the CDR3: TGTGCCAGCAGCTTGCGGACTAGCGGTGGATTTTCTAGCACAGATACGCAGTATTTT. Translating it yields CASSLRTSGGFSSTDTQYF.

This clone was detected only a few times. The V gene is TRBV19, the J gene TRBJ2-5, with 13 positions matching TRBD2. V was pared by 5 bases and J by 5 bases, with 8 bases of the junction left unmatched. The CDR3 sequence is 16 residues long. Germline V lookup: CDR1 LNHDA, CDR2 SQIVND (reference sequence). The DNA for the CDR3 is TGTGCCAGTAGTCCGACCGGGACTAGCGGGGCGGAGACCCAGTACTTC. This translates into CASSPTGTSGAETQYF.

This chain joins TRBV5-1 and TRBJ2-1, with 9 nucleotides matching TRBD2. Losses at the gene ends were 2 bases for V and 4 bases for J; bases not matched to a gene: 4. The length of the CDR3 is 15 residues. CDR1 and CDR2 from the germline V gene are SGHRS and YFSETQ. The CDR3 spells CASSFERGVYNEQFF. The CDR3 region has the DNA TGCGCCAGCAGCTTTGAGCGGGGGGTATACAATGAGCAGTTCTTC.

This CDR3 reads CASSDRGSQLFF. The CDR3 DNA is TGTGCCAGCAGCGATAGGGGGAGTCAACTGTTTTTT. This chain uses TRBV11-3 with TRBJ1-4, with a weak D call TRBD1 (6 bases). The CDR3 runs to 12 residues. Germline V gene data show CDR1 as SGHNT and CDR2 as YENEEA. V was clipped by 5 bases and J by 12 bases, with 13 bases between them.

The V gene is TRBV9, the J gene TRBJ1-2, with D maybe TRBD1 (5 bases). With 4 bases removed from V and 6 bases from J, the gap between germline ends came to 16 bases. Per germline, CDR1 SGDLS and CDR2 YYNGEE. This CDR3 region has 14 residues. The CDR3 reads CASSTTHRGDGYTF. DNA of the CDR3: TGTGCCAGCAGCACAACTCATCGGGGGGATGGCTACACCTTC.

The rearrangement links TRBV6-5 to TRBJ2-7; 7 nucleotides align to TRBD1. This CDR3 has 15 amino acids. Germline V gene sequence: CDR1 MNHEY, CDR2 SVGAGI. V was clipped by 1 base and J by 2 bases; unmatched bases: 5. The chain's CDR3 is CASSYLGTETYEQYF. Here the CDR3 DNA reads TGTGCCAGCAGTTACTTAGGGACAGAAACCTACGAGCAGTACTTC.

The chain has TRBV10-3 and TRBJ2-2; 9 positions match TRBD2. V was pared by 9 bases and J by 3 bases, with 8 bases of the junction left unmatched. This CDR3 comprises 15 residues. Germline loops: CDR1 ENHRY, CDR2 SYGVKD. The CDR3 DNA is TGTGCCATTCCCGGCGGGGGGGCGCACACCGGGGAGCTGTTTTTT. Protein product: CAIPGGGAHTGELFF.

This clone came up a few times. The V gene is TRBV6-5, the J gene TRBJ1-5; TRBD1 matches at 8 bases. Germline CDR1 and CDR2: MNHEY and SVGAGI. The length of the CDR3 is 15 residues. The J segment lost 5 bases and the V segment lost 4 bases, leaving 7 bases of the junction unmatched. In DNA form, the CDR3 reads TGTGCCAGCAGTTTAACCGGGACAGGCTATCAGCCCCAGCATTTT. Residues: CASSLTGTGYQPQHF.

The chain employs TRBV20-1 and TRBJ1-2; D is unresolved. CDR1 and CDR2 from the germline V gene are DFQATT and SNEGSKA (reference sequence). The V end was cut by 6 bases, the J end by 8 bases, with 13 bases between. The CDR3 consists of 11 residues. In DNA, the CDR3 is TGCAGTGCCCCTTTGGGCACGGGCTACACCTTC. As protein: CSAPLGTGYTF.

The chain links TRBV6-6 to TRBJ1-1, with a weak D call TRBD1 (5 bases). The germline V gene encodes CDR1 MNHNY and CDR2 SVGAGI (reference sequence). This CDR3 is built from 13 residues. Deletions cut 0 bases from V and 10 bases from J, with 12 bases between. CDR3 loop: CASSYSIRGGAFF. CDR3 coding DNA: TGTGCCAGCAGTTACTCGATAAGGGGCGGAGCTTTCTTT.

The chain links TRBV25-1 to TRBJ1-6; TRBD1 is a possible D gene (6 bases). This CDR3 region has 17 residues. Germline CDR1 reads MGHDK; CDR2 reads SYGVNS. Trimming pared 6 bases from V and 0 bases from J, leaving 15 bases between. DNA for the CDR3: TGTGCCAGCAGAGCGTACAGGGAGAGCTCCTATAATTCACCCCTCCACTTT. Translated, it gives CASRAYRESSYNSPLHF.

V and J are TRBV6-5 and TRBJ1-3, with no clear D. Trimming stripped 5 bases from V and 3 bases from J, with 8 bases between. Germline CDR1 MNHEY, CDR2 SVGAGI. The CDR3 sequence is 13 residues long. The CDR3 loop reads CASSMTIGNTIYF. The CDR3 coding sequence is TGTGCCAGCAGTATGACAATTGGAAACACCATATATTTT.

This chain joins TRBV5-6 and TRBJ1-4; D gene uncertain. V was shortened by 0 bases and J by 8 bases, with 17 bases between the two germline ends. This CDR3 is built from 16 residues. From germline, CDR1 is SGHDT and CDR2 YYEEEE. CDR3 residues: CASSLARYTSREKLFF. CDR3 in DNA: TGTGCCAGCAGCTTGGCCAGGTATACCAGTCGAGAAAAACTGTTTTTT.

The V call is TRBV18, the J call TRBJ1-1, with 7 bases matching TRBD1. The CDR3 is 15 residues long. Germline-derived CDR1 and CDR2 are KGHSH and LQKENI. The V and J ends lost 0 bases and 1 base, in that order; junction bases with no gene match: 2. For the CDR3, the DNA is TGTGCCAGCTCACCACCAGACAGGGAGAACACTGAAGCTTTCTTT. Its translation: CASSPPDRENTEAFF.

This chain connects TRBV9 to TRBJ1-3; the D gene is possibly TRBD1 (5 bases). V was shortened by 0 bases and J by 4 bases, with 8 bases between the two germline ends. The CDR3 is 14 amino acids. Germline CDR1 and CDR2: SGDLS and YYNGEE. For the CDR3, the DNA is TGTGCCAGCAGCGTAGCAGGGCTGGGAAACACCATATATTTT. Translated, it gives CASSVAGLGNTIYF.

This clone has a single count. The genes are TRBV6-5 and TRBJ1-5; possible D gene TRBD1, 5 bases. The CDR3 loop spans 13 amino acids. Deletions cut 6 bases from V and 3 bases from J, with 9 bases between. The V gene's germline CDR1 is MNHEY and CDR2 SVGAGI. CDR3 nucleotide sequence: TGTGCCAGCAGCCCAGGACACAATCAGCCCCAGCATTTT. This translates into CASSPGHNQPQHF.